These T cell receptor beta chains were read from a single sample in a study of shared clonotypes between healthy human individuals. Produced via immunoSEQ multiplex PCR; TCRdb's table is partial and in-frame only. Here the sample spans about 1.1 million clones, approximately 80% being singletons. The material sequenced was memory CD4+ T cells from PBMCs. The receptors were sampled from a man aged 18-30 years in good health. Some clones in this sample may be carry-over from other donors' samples. The CDR3 runs from the conserved cysteine through the conserved F or W. Fields, in order: clone size, D gene, J gene, CDR3 length, V gene, CDR3 protein, CDR3 DNA. D genes are given only for firm matches. Clone size is given for some rows only: seen once, a few or many times, or a class if the clone is expanded.

clone size: .; D gene: TRBD2; J gene: TRBJ2-5; CDR3 length: 14; V gene: TRBV5-4; CDR3 protein: CASRDSSGEETQYF; CDR3 DNA: TGTGCCAGCAGAGATTCTAGCGGGGAAGAGACCCAGTACTTC
clone size: many; D gene: TRBD1; J gene: TRBJ1-2; CDR3 length: 14; V gene: TRBV7-2; CDR3 protein: CASSLVGQGGGYTF; CDR3 DNA: TGTGCCAGCAGCTTAGTGGGACAGGGGGGTGGCTACACCTTC
clone size: .; D gene: .; J gene: TRBJ2-7; CDR3 length: 14; V gene: TRBV18; CDR3 protein: CASSPPSKGLEQYF; CDR3 DNA: TGTGCCAGCTCACCGCCGTCTAAGGGGCTCGAGCAGTACTTC
clone size: few; D gene: .; J gene: TRBJ1-1; CDR3 length: 14; V gene: TRBV7-6; CDR3 protein: CASSLGGMNTEAFF; CDR3 DNA: TGTGCCAGCAGCTTGGGGGGGATGAACACTGAAGCTTTCTTT
clone size: few; D gene: .; J gene: TRBJ2-1; CDR3 length: 11; V gene: TRBV29-1; CDR3 protein: CSVGAGNEQFF; CDR3 DNA: TGCAGTGTTGGGGCAGGGAATGAGCAGTTCTTC
clone size: few; D gene: .; J gene: TRBJ1-5; CDR3 length: 14; V gene: TRBV28; CDR3 protein: CASSPGRGNQPQHF; CDR3 DNA: TGTGCCAGCAGTCCGGGACGGGGAAATCAGCCCCAGCATTTT
clone size: .; D gene: TRBD1; J gene: TRBJ2-7; CDR3 length: 12; V gene: TRBV29-1; CDR3 protein: CSALTGGYEQYF; CDR3 DNA: TGCAGCGCCCTAACAGGGGGCTACGAGCAGTACTTC
clone size: .; D gene: .; J gene: TRBJ2-1; CDR3 length: 14; V gene: TRBV7-2; CDR3 protein: CASSLGGGKNEQFF; CDR3 DNA: TGTGCCAGCAGCTTAGGGGGCGGGAAGAATGAGCAGTTCTTC
clone size: .; D gene: .; J gene: TRBJ1-1; CDR3 length: 14; V gene: TRBV30; CDR3 protein: CAWSQDGGSTEAFF; CDR3 DNA: TGTGCCTGGAGTCAGGATGGGGGGTCCACTGAAGCTTTCTTT
clone size: few; D gene: TRBD2; J gene: TRBJ2-3; CDR3 length: 16; V gene: TRBV11-2; CDR3 protein: CASSSYVLADTDTQYF; CDR3 DNA: TGTGCCAGCAGCTCATATGTCCTAGCGGATACAGATACGCAGTATTTT
clone size: .; D gene: .; J gene: TRBJ1-1; CDR3 length: 14; V gene: TRBV19; CDR3 protein: CASRDSLQLTEAFF; CDR3 DNA: TGTGCCAGTAGGGACTCCCTGCAGCTCACTGAAGCTTTCTTT
clone size: .; D gene: TRBD2; J gene: TRBJ2-1; CDR3 length: 18; V gene: TRBV5-1; CDR3 protein: CASSSDRFLAGGPSEQFF; CDR3 DNA: TGCGCCAGCAGCTCGGACAGGTTCCTAGCGGGAGGGCCAAGTGAGCAGTTCTTC
clone size: .; D gene: .; J gene: TRBJ1-5; CDR3 length: 16; V gene: TRBV28; CDR3 protein: CASSLSRGPGFEPQHF; CDR3 DNA: TGTGCCAGCAGTTTATCGAGGGGACCGGGGTTTGAGCCCCAGCATTTT
clone size: .; D gene: TRBD2; J gene: TRBJ2-3; CDR3 length: 17; V gene: TRBV7-3; CDR3 protein: CASSHGTSGGSTDTQYF; CDR3 DNA: TGTGCCAGCAGCCACGGGACTAGCGGGGGCAGCACAGATACGCAGTATTTT
clone size: .; D gene: .; J gene: TRBJ1-1; CDR3 length: 14; V gene: TRBV5-1; CDR3 protein: CASSPVGEGREAFF; CDR3 DNA: TGCGCCAGCAGCCCTGTGGGTGAGGGCAGGGAAGCTTTCTTT
clone size: .; D gene: .; J gene: TRBJ2-7; CDR3 length: 13; V gene: TRBV28; CDR3 protein: CASSLGGPSEQYF; CDR3 DNA: TGTGCCAGCAGTTTAGGGGGTCCGAGCGAGCAGTACTTC
clone size: few; D gene: .; J gene: TRBJ2-5; CDR3 length: 12; V gene: TRBV12-5; CDR3 protein: CASATQGETQYF; CDR3 DNA: TGTGCTAGTGCCACTCAAGGGGAGACCCAGTACTTC
clone size: few; D gene: .; J gene: TRBJ1-2; CDR3 length: 13; V gene: TRBV30; CDR3 protein: CAAQDVVVRGYTF; CDR3 DNA: TGTGCCGCCCAGGACGTAGTAGTTCGTGGCTACACCTTC
clone size: .; D gene: TRBD2; J gene: TRBJ2-5; CDR3 length: 14; V gene: TRBV11-2; CDR3 protein: CASSLGLSGGTQYF; CDR3 DNA: TGTGCCAGCAGCTTGGGACTGTCGGGGGGGACCCAGTACTTC
clone size: .; D gene: .; J gene: TRBJ2-5; CDR3 length: 16; V gene: TRBV5-1; CDR3 protein: CASSHVGRGAWETQYF; CDR3 DNA: TGCGCCAGCAGCCACGTAGGCCGGGGGGCCTGGGAGACCCAGTACTTC
clone size: .; D gene: TRBD1; J gene: TRBJ2-3; CDR3 length: 16; V gene: TRBV19; CDR3 protein: CASSIVPGQGADTQYF; CDR3 DNA: TGTGCCAGTAGTATAGTTCCGGGACAGGGTGCAGATACGCAGTATTTT
clone size: .; D gene: .; J gene: TRBJ2-1; CDR3 length: 15; V gene: TRBV27; CDR3 protein: CASSSSRFAYNEQFF; CDR3 DNA: TGTGCCAGCAGTTCGTCAAGGTTCGCCTACAATGAGCAGTTCTTC
clone size: .; D gene: .; J gene: TRBJ1-3; CDR3 length: 12; V gene: TRBV6-5; CDR3 protein: CASSGPGNTIYF; CDR3 DNA: TGTGCCAGCAGTGGGCCTGGAAACACCATATATTTT
clone size: .; D gene: .; J gene: TRBJ1-3; CDR3 length: 13; V gene: TRBV5-1; CDR3 protein: CASATGSGNTIYF; CDR3 DNA: TGCGCCAGCGCCACGGGTTCCGGAAACACCATATATTTT
clone size: .; D gene: .; J gene: TRBJ2-2; CDR3 length: 16; V gene: TRBV28; CDR3 protein: CASRSSAGADTGELFF; CDR3 DNA: TGTGCCAGCAGATCCTCCGCGGGGGCGGACACCGGGGAGCTGTTTTTT
clone size: .; D gene: TRBD2; J gene: TRBJ2-7; CDR3 length: 15; V gene: TRBV28; CDR3 protein: CASRGSGAAGVEQYF; CDR3 DNA: TGTGCCAGCAGGGGGAGCGGCGCCGCGGGAGTCGAGCAGTACTTC
clone size: few; D gene: .; J gene: TRBJ2-7; CDR3 length: 11; V gene: TRBV28; CDR3 protein: CASSPPYEQYF; CDR3 DNA: TGTGCCAGCAGTCCCCCCTACGAGCAGTACTTC
clone size: once; D gene: TRBD1; J gene: TRBJ1-4; CDR3 length: 18; V gene: TRBV4-1; CDR3 protein: CASSQLDRVIAANEKLFF; CDR3 DNA: TGCGCCAGCAGCCAACTGGACAGGGTTATTGCAGCTAATGAAAAACTGTTTTTT
clone size: .; D gene: .; J gene: TRBJ2-3; CDR3 length: 13; V gene: TRBV5-1; CDR3 protein: CASSWDDTDTQYF; CDR3 DNA: TGCGCCAGCAGCTGGGATGACACAGATACGCAGTATTTT
clone size: once; D gene: TRBD2; J gene: TRBJ2-3; CDR3 length: 14; V gene: TRBV6-5; CDR3 protein: CASSYRLAEDTQYF; CDR3 DNA: TGTGCCAGCAGTTACCGACTAGCTGAAGATACGCAGTATTTT
clone size: few; D gene: TRBD1; J gene: TRBJ1-4; CDR3 length: 13; V gene: TRBV5-1; CDR3 protein: CASSLGQGEKLFF; CDR3 DNA: TGCGCCAGCAGCTTGGGACAGGGTGAAAAACTGTTTTTT
clone size: .; D gene: .; J gene: TRBJ2-2; CDR3 length: 14; V gene: TRBV19; CDR3 protein: CASSVAGNTGELFF; CDR3 DNA: TGTGCCAGTAGTGTGGCAGGGAACACCGGGGAGCTGTTTTTT
clone size: .; D gene: .; J gene: TRBJ1-2; CDR3 length: 13; V gene: TRBV4-1; CDR3 protein: CASRLGVGYGYTF; CDR3 DNA: TGCGCCAGCAGGCTAGGGGTTGGCTATGGCTACACCTTC
clone size: once; D gene: TRBD1; J gene: TRBJ1-2; CDR3 length: 17; V gene: TRBV7-6; CDR3 protein: CASSLAGRPPGGYGYTF; CDR3 DNA: TGTGCCAGCAGCTTAGCGGGACGGCCCCCAGGGGGCTATGGCTACACCTTC
clone size: .; D gene: .; J gene: TRBJ1-1; CDR3 length: 13; V gene: TRBV28; CDR3 protein: CASRSRRTAEAFF; CDR3 DNA: TGTGCCAGCAGATCTCGGCGGACAGCTGAAGCTTTCTTT
clone size: many; D gene: TRBD1; J gene: TRBJ2-7; CDR3 length: 15; V gene: TRBV7-9; CDR3 protein: CASSPWGTGTYEQYF; CDR3 DNA: TGTGCCAGCAGCCCCTGGGGGACAGGGACCTACGAGCAGTACTTC
clone size: .; D gene: .; J gene: TRBJ2-1; CDR3 length: 17; V gene: TRBV11-1; CDR3 protein: CASHPQGPLSSYNEQFF; CDR3 DNA: TGTGCCAGCCACCCCCAGGGCCCGCTGAGCTCCTACAATGAGCAGTTCTTC
clone size: .; D gene: .; J gene: TRBJ2-3; CDR3 length: 11; V gene: TRBV27; CDR3 protein: CASNLTDTQYF; CDR3 DNA: TGTGCCAGCAACCTTACAGATACGCAGTATTTT
clone size: .; D gene: .; J gene: TRBJ1-3; CDR3 length: 15; V gene: TRBV7-9; CDR3 protein: CASSLGGTAGNTIYF; CDR3 DNA: TGTGCCAGCAGCTTAGGGGGGACCGCTGGAAACACCATATATTTT
clone size: .; D gene: .; J gene: TRBJ2-1; CDR3 length: 15; V gene: TRBV5-1; CDR3 protein: CASSLQRDAYNEQFF; CDR3 DNA: TGCGCCAGCAGCCTCCAGAGGGACGCATACAATGAGCAGTTCTTC
clone size: .; D gene: .; J gene: TRBJ2-6; CDR3 length: 14; V gene: TRBV7-2; CDR3 protein: CASSAEPGANVLTF; CDR3 DNA: TGTGCCAGCAGTGCAGAGCCTGGGGCCAACGTCCTGACTTTC
clone size: .; D gene: TRBD2; J gene: TRBJ2-2; CDR3 length: 17; V gene: TRBV18; CDR3 protein: CASSPNSGSGTSGELFF; CDR3 DNA: TGTGCCAGCTCACCGAATAGCGGGAGCGGGACGTCCGGGGAGCTGTTTTTT
clone size: .; D gene: TRBD2; J gene: TRBJ2-7; CDR3 length: 15; V gene: TRBV6-1; CDR3 protein: CASSEGRLAVYEQYF; CDR3 DNA: TGTGCCAGCAGTGAAGGTCGACTAGCGGTCTACGAGCAGTACTTC
clone size: .; D gene: TRBD2; J gene: TRBJ2-5; CDR3 length: 14; V gene: TRBV7-9; CDR3 protein: CASSEWREDETQYF; CDR3 DNA: TGTGCCAGCAGCGAGTGGCGGGAGGATGAGACCCAGTACTTC
clone size: .; D gene: .; J gene: TRBJ2-3; CDR3 length: 15; V gene: TRBV7-2; CDR3 protein: CASSLGGRVSDTQYF; CDR3 DNA: TGTGCCAGCAGCTTAGGGGGGCGGGTCTCAGATACGCAGTATTTT
clone size: .; D gene: .; J gene: TRBJ2-1; CDR3 length: 13; V gene: TRBV30; CDR3 protein: CAWSVQRDNEQFF; CDR3 DNA: TGTGCCTGGAGTGTTCAGCGGGACAATGAGCAGTTCTTC
clone size: .; D gene: .; J gene: TRBJ2-7; CDR3 length: 14; V gene: TRBV4-1; CDR3 protein: CASSQDHDVYEQYF; CDR3 DNA: TGCGCCAGCAGCCAAGATCACGACGTCTACGAGCAGTACTTC
clone size: few; D gene: TRBD1; J gene: TRBJ1-4; CDR3 length: 15; V gene: TRBV19; CDR3 protein: CASTRRQGTNEKLFF; CDR3 DNA: TGTGCCAGTACAAGACGACAGGGGACTAATGAAAAACTGTTTTTT
clone size: few; D gene: TRBD2; J gene: TRBJ2-1; CDR3 length: 16; V gene: TRBV7-9; CDR3 protein: CATWRSGSASYNEQFF; CDR3 DNA: TGTGCCACCTGGCGTAGCGGGAGCGCCTCCTACAATGAGCAGTTCTTC
clone size: .; D gene: TRBD1; J gene: TRBJ2-7; CDR3 length: 16; V gene: TRBV15; CDR3 protein: CATSRKGTALRYEQYF; CDR3 DNA: TGTGCCACCAGCAGGAAGGGGACAGCCCTGCGCTACGAGCAGTACTTC
clone size: few; D gene: .; J gene: TRBJ1-5; CDR3 length: 16; V gene: TRBV28; CDR3 protein: CASTQTGGGGNQPQHF; CDR3 DNA: TGTGCCAGCACCCAAACAGGAGGCGGGGGCAATCAGCCCCAGCATTTT
clone size: .; D gene: TRBD2; J gene: TRBJ2-1; CDR3 length: 15; V gene: TRBV6-6; CDR3 protein: CASTPGLAGYNEQFF; CDR3 DNA: TGTGCCAGCACCCCGGGACTAGCGGGGTACAATGAGCAGTTCTTC
clone size: few; D gene: .; J gene: TRBJ2-3; CDR3 length: 14; V gene: TRBV19; CDR3 protein: CATSRGASTDTQYF; CDR3 DNA: TGTGCCACTTCCCGCGGGGCGAGCACAGATACGCAGTATTTT
clone size: .; D gene: .; J gene: TRBJ2-5; CDR3 length: 13; V gene: TRBV5-1; CDR3 protein: CASSLFTGETQYF; CDR3 DNA: TGCGCCAGCAGCTTGTTCACGGGAGAGACCCAGTACTTC
clone size: .; D gene: .; J gene: TRBJ1-1; CDR3 length: 15; V gene: TRBV6-6; CDR3 protein: CATSKPGGMNTEAFF; CDR3 DNA: TGTGCCACTTCGAAGCCGGGGGGTATGAACACTGAAGCTTTCTTT
clone size: .; D gene: TRBD2; J gene: TRBJ2-3; CDR3 length: 16; V gene: TRBV4-1; CDR3 protein: CASSQTGLGGTDTQYF; CDR3 DNA: TGCGCCAGCAGCCAAACGGGACTAGGGGGGACAGATACGCAGTATTTT
clone size: .; D gene: TRBD1; J gene: TRBJ1-1; CDR3 length: 15; V gene: TRBV4-1; CDR3 protein: CASSVSGTGNTEAFF; CDR3 DNA: TGCGCCAGCAGCGTCTCCGGGACAGGGAACACTGAAGCTTTCTTT
clone size: .; D gene: .; J gene: TRBJ1-3; CDR3 length: 14; V gene: TRBV5-1; CDR3 protein: CASTGGTSGNTIYF; CDR3 DNA: TGCGCCAGCACCGGGGGGACCTCTGGAAACACCATATATTTT
clone size: once; D gene: TRBD2; J gene: TRBJ2-3; CDR3 length: 16; V gene: TRBV5-1; CDR3 protein: CASSSLAGGITDTQYF; CDR3 DNA: TGCGCCAGCAGCTCCTTAGCGGGAGGGATTACAGATACGCAGTATTTT